This paragraph covers one T cell receptor beta chain sequence. Its antigen is unknown. The study drew donors from healthy Caucasian individuals in Russia aged roughly 6 to 90. The sample belongs to a study of blood T cells in healthy people across ages. For the second PCR, which ran for 7 to 11 cycles, a sample-barcoded 5' primer and a J-beta primer mix were used. TCRdb re-called the 5' RACE reads with MiXCR, one entry per CDR3 protein. The sample shows about 780,000 distinct CDR3 sequences, roughly 46% of them seen only once. Study conclusions and caveats: As naive T cell percentage varied, TCR beta diversity correlated strongly with it.

The V end lost 1 base, the J end lost 2 bases, and 10 bases lay between the germline ends. This CDR3 has 15 amino acids. From germline, CDR1 is SGHTA and CDR2 FQGNSA. Sequenced sample: blood. The sequence was collected from an elderly man in good health. V gene TRBV7-2 combines with J gene TRBJ2-3, with D tentatively TRBD2 (6 bases). The CDR3, as DNA: TGTGCCAGCAGCTTAGGCGGGGCTTACACAGATACGCAGTATTTT. Translated: CASSLGGAYTDTQYF.